This TCR beta chain was recorded in a study of spatial heterogeneity in lung cancer. Across the study: The follow-up PBMC samples were sequenced whenever they were available. The median time to follow-up was approximately 2 years after resection.

This clonotype was seen many times. Using its own MiXCR run on the 5' RACE reads, TCRdb lists one record per CDR3 protein. The sample has 15,000 to 20,000 distinct CDR3 sequences, just under 6.5% seen once. Time point of the sample: blood at routine non-recurrence follow-up after resection. Material for sequencing was whole RNA from tumor, nontumor lung or frozen PBMC, left unsorted. Trimming took 7 bases from V and 0 from J, leaving 6 bases between them. The length of the CDR3 is 12 residues. The material sequenced was PBMCs, taken at follow-up. The source is a male donor with early-stage non-small cell lung cancer. This rearrangement joins TRBV12-3 or TRBV12-4 to TRBJ1-1, with D uncertain. The DNA for the CDR3 is TGTGCCAGCACCTTCATGAACACTGAAGCTTTCTTT. Its translation is CASTFMNTEAFF.